This TCR beta chain was documented in a study of early T cells in non-severe SARS-CoV-2 infection. As for the study in general: Sequencing targeted bulk RNA from unsorted whole blood, leaving chains unpaired.

Unique molecular identifiers (one per individual cDNA molecule) were attached. TCRdb analysed the 5' RACE reads with MiXCR anew, one entry per CDR3 protein. The sample records tens of thousands of distinct CDR3 sequences, about 6.5% being singletons. This CDR3 spans 15 amino acids. Germline assignment: CDR1 PRHDT and CDR2 FYEKMQ (reference sequence). Trimming removed 6 bases at V and 0 bases at J, with 12 bases between. This clonotype was observed at least ten times. The sequence was collected from an adult who was a healthcare worker with PCR-confirmed SARS-CoV-2 infection or an uninfected control (not recorded which). The J gene is TRBJ1-3, the V gene TRBV13; no clear D gene. The specimen sequenced was whole blood. The CDR3 region has the DNA TGTGCCAGCAGTTCGCAGGATGGCTCTGGAAACACCATATATTTT. It codes for CASSSQDGSGNTIYF.